This T cell receptor beta chain was sequenced during a study of T cell responses to AZD1222 COVID-19 vaccine listed by TCRdb under 2021. About the full investigation: AZD1222 recipients given second doses at about 4 weeks or at about 12 weeks were pooled, since spike-specific TCR depth and breadth were not found to differ between the two schedules. TCR sequencing was performed for 233 trial participants, of whom 207 were given two doses of AZD1222 and around 26 were given two doses of MenACWY control vaccine. Trial participants were enrolled by age into subgroups of 18-55, 56-69 and 70-plus years, and around 140, 26 and 57 TCR-sequenced participants, respectively, were included in these subgroups.

The junction carries 19 bases between V and J, which are trimmed by 9 bases and 5 bases respectively. The germline V gene specifies MDHEN as CDR1 and SYDVKM as CDR2. From the cysteine up to the phenylalanine, the CDR3 has a length of 14 residues. Of all the DNA, just the CDR3 is kept, 42 bases in frame from base 1. Note on this clone: Its antigen is unknown. There are no base qualities to consult, and no much larger clone falls within one base.

What this sample's time point label stands for: baseline before first vaccination. Vaccinee samples were obtained from the UK trials COV001 and COV002, which included a single-blind randomized controlled phase 2/3 trial of AZD1222 (ChAdOx1 nCoV-19) in healthy adults. For TCRbeta chain sequencing, PBMC samples from trial participants were taken at day 0 and at day 28 after the second dose. The CDR3 regions of human TCRbeta chains were subjected to immunosequencing. Per the original workflow: Repertoire TCRs were checked for matches against a reference library of SARS-CoV-2-specific TCRs that had been generated using the MIRA antigen-specificity platform. Breadth was defined as the fraction of unique TCRs that were SARS-CoV-2-associated, and depth was defined as the fraction of total T cells that were SARS-CoV-2-associated. Using the MIRA data, each spike-specific TCR was mapped to the spike region that the TCR reacts to and placed in a CD4 or CD8 class. Log10-transformed breadth and depth values were compared by one-way ANOVA with Sidak's multiple comparisons tests. Not all clones reach the TCRdb copy of this immuneACCESS table, which keeps in-frame sequences only. Checked studies attribute under half of the gap to unresolved V genes and leave the rest unexplained. V, J and clone size are taken as reported in that table, and D and trimming were inferred from the DNA itself. This sample holds more than 80,000 clones; around 90% were observed only once. 5.8% of the sample goes to the ten largest clones.

The paper as a whole reports these results and caveats: Spike-specific TCR breadth and depth rose significantly after two AZD1222 doses compared with day 0 and with MenACWY recipients. Most participants were white British and females outnumbered males, and the authors suggested that clonal diversity may have been underestimated. Because no samples from the day 14 peak response were available, repertoires could be characterized only after the peak T cell response. Reportedly, close to half of the unique spike-specific TCRs recognized epitopes lying outside the regions that are mutated in the B.1.351 and B.1.1.7 variants. CD4 TCRs associated with the vaccine covered the entire spike protein, and the dominant responses were in regions 160-218 and 743-854. The 56-69-year group was small, and its depth increase did not reach significance, likely because of low power. Conclusions about previously exposed vaccinees are limited because only a handful of AZD1222 recipients were SARS-CoV-2 seropositive at baseline.

This receptor was identified in an adult in good health. This receptor chain uses TRBV28 and TRBJ1-1; perhaps TRBD1 is the D gene, with 6 bases matching. The starting material was peripheral blood, obtained on day 0 of AZD1222 vaccination. The CDR3 amino acid sequence is: CASLRGGWKTEAFF. The sequenced DNA is TGTGCCAGTCTGCGGGGGGGCTGGAAGACTGAAGCTTTCTTT.